This TCR beta chain was identified during a study of Graves' ophthalmopathy and Graves' hyperthyroidism. RNA transcripts were the source from which TCR beta CDR3 regions were amplified. HTBI primers were employed in first-round RT-PCR, then a second-round multiplex PCR followed. TCRdb passed the multiplex PCR reads through MiXCR, listing each CDR3 protein once. The table records about 370,000 distinct CDR3 sequences, about a sixth of them present only once. The CDR3 has 15 amino acids. With 3 bases removed from V and 0 bases from J, the gap between germline ends came to 9 bases. The sample was peripheral blood. This TCR derives from an adult woman with stable Graves' hyperthyroidism. The chain carries TRBV12-3 or TRBV12-4 and TRBJ1-5; D is ambiguous. The CDR3 nucleotides read TGTGCCAGCAGTTTTGGGCCAGATAGCAATCAGCCCCAGCATTTT. It codes for CASSFGPDSNQPQHF.